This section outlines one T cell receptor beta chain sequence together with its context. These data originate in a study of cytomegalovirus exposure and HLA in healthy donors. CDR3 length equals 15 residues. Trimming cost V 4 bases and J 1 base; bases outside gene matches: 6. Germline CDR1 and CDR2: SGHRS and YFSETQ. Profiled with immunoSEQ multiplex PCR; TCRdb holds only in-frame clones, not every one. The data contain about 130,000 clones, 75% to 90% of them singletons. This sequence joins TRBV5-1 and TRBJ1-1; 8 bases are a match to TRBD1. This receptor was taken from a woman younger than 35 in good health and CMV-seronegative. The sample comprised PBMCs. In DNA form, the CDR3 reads TGCGCCAGCAGCGCACGGACAGGGTGGAACACTGAAGCTTTCTTT. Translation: CASSARTGWNTEAFF. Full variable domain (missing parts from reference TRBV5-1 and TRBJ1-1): KAGVTQTPRYLIKTRGQQVTLSCSPISGHRSVSWYQQTPGQGLQFLFEYFSETQRNKGNFPGRFSGRQFSNSRSEMNVSTLELGDSALYLCASSARTGWNTEAFFGQGTRLTVV.